Here is one T cell receptor beta chain with its context. Compared with germline, one end of the junction differs, possibly owing to a read error. Individual cDNA molecules carried attached unique molecular identifiers. Using its own MiXCR run on the 5' RACE reads, TCRdb lists one record per CDR3 protein. The table lists 95,000 to 100,000 distinct CDR3 sequences, 9.5% to 11% of them singletons. The record originates from a study of early T cells in non-severe SARS-CoV-2 infection. In the study overall: Alpha and beta chains were unpaired, from unsorted whole-blood bulk RNA.

CDR1 is MDHEN and CDR2 is SYDVKM in the germline V gene. The length of the CDR3 is 15 residues. This receptor was identified in an adult who was a healthcare worker with PCR-confirmed SARS-CoV-2 infection or an uninfected control (not recorded which). This chain links TRBV28 with TRBJ1-1; no reliable D call. Sequencing input: whole blood. The CDR3 loop is CAGSLRGRLGTEAFF. Written as DNA, the CDR3 is TGTGCCGGCAGTTTAAGAGGCCGGCTGGGGACTGAAGCTTTCTTT.